This TCR beta chain was obtained from a study of T-cell memory formation after mild COVID-19. Study observations and caveats: Some responding clones appeared in pre-infection memory, suggesting cross-reactive memory joined. Whether second-wave clones peaking at day 37 were SARS-CoV-2 specific went unconfirmed. Contracting clones from day 15 to 85 had balanced CD4/CD8; later expanders favoured CD4+.

Each CDR3 protein gets one entry after TCRdb re-called the 5' RACE reads with MiXCR. Of 200,000 or so distinct CDR3 sequences listed, more than 8% are singletons. As for this clonotype: Its target is not known.

CDR3 size: 18 residues. Germline assignment: CDR1 KGHSH and CDR2 LQKENI. V lost 3 bases, J lost 7 bases, and 12 bases stayed unmatched. V usage is TRBV18 and J usage is TRBJ2-4; 13 bases map to TRBD2. This TCR was sampled from a man between 18 and 35 years old who had mild COVID-19 (a few samples of this study predate the infection). Cell type and time point are not known. What was sequenced was PBMCs or a T cell subset sorted from them (not recorded which). The CDR3 spells CASSPPPHGLAGENIQYF. The CDR3, as DNA: TGTGCCAGCTCACCGCCACCTCATGGACTAGCGGGAGAGAACATTCAGTACTTC.